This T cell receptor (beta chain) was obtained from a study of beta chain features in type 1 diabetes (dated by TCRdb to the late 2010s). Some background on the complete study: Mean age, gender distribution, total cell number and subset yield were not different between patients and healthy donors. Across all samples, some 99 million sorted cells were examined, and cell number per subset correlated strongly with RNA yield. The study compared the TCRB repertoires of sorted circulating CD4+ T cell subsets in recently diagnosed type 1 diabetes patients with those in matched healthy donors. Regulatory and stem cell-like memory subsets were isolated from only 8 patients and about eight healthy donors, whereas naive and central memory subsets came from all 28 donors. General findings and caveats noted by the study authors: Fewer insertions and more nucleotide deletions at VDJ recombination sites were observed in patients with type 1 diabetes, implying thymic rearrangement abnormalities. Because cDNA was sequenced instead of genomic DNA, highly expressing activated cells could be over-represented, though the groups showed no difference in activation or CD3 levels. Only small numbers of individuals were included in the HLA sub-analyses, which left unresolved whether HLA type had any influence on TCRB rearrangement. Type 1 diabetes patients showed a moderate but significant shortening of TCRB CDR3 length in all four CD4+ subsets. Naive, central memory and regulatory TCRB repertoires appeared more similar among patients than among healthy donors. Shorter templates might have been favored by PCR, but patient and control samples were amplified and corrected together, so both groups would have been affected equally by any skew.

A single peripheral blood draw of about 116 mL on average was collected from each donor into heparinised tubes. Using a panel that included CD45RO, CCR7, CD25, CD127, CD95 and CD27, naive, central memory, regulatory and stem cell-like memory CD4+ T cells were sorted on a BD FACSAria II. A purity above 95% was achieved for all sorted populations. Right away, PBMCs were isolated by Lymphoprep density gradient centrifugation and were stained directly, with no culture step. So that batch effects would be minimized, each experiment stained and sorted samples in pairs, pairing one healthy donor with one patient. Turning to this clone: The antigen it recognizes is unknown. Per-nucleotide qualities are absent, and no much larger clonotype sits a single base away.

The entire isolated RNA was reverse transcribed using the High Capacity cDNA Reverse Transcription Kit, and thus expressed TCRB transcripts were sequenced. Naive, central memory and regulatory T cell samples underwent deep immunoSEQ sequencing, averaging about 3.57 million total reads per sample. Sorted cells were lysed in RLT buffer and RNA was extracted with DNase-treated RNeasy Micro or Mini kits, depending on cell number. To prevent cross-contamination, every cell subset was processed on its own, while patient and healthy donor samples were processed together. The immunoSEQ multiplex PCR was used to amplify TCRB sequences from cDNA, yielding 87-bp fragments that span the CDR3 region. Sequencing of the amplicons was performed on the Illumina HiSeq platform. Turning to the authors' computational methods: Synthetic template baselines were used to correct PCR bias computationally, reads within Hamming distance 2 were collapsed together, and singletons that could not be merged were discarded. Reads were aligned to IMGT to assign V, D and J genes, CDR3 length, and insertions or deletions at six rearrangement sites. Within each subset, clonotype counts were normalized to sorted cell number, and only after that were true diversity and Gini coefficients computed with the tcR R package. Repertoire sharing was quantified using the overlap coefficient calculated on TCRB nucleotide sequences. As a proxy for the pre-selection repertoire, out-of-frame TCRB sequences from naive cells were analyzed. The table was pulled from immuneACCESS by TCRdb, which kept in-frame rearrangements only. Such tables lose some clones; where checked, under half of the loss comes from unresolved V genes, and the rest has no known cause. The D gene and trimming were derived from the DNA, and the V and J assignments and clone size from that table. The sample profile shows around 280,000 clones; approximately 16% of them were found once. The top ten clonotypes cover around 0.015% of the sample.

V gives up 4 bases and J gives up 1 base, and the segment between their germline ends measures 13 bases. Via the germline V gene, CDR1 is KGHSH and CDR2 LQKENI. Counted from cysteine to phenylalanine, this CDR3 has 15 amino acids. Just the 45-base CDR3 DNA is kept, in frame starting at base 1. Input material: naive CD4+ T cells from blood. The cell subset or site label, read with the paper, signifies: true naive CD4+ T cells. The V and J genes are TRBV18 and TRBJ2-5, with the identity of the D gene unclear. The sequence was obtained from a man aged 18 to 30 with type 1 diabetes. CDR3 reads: CASSLMDGRQETQYF. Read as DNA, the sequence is TGTGCCAGCTCACTCATGGATGGGCGCCAAGAGACCCAGTACTTC. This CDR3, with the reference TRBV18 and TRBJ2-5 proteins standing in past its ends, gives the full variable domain NAGVMQNPRHLVRRRGQEARLRCSPMKGHSHVYWYRQLPEEGLKFMVYLQKENIIDESGMPKERFSAEFPKEGPSILRIQQVVRGDSAAYFCASSLMDGRQETQYFGPGTRLLVL.